This TCR beta chain emerged from a study of neoadjuvant nivolumab and ipilimumab in lung cancer. Study results and limitations: Higher pretherapy blood TCR richness went with higher resected-tumor richness.

Points on this clone: Its specificity is not known.

The CDR3 length is 14 residues. CDR1 SGHRS and CDR2 YFSETQ come from the germline V gene. Method: immunoSEQ multiplex PCR; TCRdb's copy keeps in-frame clones and lacks some. The table records approximately 15,000 clones, about two thirds of them present only once. V is TRBV5-1 and J is TRBJ1-2; 7 nucleotides agree with TRBD1. This TCR was sampled from an adult with non-small cell lung cancer. The source was peripheral blood, collected after neoadjuvant nivolumab, alone or with ipilimumab, at or shortly before surgery. The CDR3 DNA sequence: TGCGCAAGCGGGGTGAGAGGGACAGAGGATGGCTACACCTTC. Amino acids: CASGVRGTEDGYTF.